This T cell receptor (beta chain) was captured in a study of CD8 T cells in Susac syndrome. With 6 bases removed from V and 2 bases from J, the gap between germline ends came to 17 bases. The CDR3 runs 15 residues. Sequencing of TCR beta drew on CD8+ and CD4+ T cells from blood. Purification of the CD8+ and CD4+ T cells relied on negative isolation, and TEMRA cells underwent FACS enrichment. cDNA came from roughly 0.53 to 1 ug RNA primed by random hexamers. An immunoSEQ multiplex PCR generated amplified TCR beta CDR3 products spanning 54 Vbeta and 13 Jbeta. Each CDR3 protein gets one entry after TCRdb re-called the immunoSEQ multiplex PCR reads with MiXCR. This table holds approximately 300,000 distinct CDR3 sequences, 75% to 90% found once. This clonotype is a singleton in its sample.

The V gene is TRBV12-3 or TRBV12-4, the J gene TRBJ2-7; D is undetermined. Material for sequencing was CD8+ T cells from PBMCs. This TCR was recovered from a human donor with multiple sclerosis. CDR3 loop: CASRYDTSVTYEQYF. CDR3 nucleotides: TGTGCCAGCAGGTATGACACCTCCGTCACCTACGAGCAGTACTTC.